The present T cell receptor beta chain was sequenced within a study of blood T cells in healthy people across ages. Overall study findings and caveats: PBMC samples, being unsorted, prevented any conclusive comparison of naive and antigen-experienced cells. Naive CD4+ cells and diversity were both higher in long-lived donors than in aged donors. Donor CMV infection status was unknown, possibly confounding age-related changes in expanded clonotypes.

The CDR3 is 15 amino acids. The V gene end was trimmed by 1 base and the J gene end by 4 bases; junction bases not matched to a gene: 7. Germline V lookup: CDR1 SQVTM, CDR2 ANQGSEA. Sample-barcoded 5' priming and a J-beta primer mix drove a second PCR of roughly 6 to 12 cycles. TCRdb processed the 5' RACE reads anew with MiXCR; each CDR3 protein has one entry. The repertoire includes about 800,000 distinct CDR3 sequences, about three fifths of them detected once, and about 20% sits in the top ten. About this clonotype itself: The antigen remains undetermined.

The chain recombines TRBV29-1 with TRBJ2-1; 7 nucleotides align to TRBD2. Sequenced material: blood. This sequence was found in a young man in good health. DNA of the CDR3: TGCAGCGTTGAAGGGAGCGGGGCATCTTACAATGAGCAGTTCTTC. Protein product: CSVEGSGASYNEQFF.